The clone carrying this T cell receptor (beta chain) was detected only a few times. This specimen comes from a study of PD-1 blockade in classical Hodgkin lymphoma. Time point: cycle 4 day 1 (C4D1), after 5 to 7 weeks of nivolumab. Autologous stem cell transplantation was followed by relapse in every patient, and brentuximab vedotin exposure varied. Per the germline V gene, CDR1 is MNHNY and CDR2 is SVGAGI (reference sequence). The CDR3 has 15 amino acids. Deletions cut 2 bases from V and 4 bases from J, with 15 bases between. Clones were read by immunoSEQ multiplex PCR, and TCRdb kept only the in-frame ones, dropping some. The repertoire has some 90,000 clones, 65% to 85% of them found once; the top ten carry approximately 17%.

This sequence joins TRBV6-6 and TRBJ2-7; D is perhaps TRBD1 or TRBD2 (5 bases each). The clonotype was recovered from a human donor with classical Hodgkin lymphoma. The sequencing used peripheral blood mononuclear cells (PBMCs), collected before the fourth cycle of nivolumab. The CDR3 is CASSYGGRDGYEQYF. CDR3 bases: TGTGCCAGCAGTTACGGGGGACGGGACGGGTACGAGCAGTACTTC.